This is a list of T cell receptor beta chains from one sample in a study of cytomegalovirus exposure and HLA in healthy donors. The protocol was immunoSEQ multiplex PCR, while the TCRdb copy is restricted to in-frame clones and leaves out a portion. The table includes approximately 89,000 clones, around 70% detected once. The sample consisted of PBMCs. The receptor source for this set is a female donor in good health and CMV-seronegative. The CDR3 runs from the conserved cysteine through the conserved F or W. D genes are given only for firm matches. A clone size is listed for some rows: how often the clone was seen (once, few, many), or a class if it is expanded.

j_gene: TRBJ1-4
abundance: NA
v_gene: TRBV5-1
d_gene: NA
len: 13
CDR3aa: CAGSPMEDEKLFF
CDR3nt: TGCGCCGGCTCCCCCATGGAGGATGAAAAACTGTTTTTT

j_gene: TRBJ2-5
abundance: once
v_gene: TRBV6-1
d_gene: NA
len: 14
CDR3aa: CASSDRGAQETQYF
CDR3nt: TGTGCCAGCAGTGATCGGGGGGCCCAAGAGACCCAGTACTTC

j_gene: TRBJ2-5
abundance: NA
v_gene: TRBV2
d_gene: TRBD2
len: 16
CDR3aa: CASSVATSGVQETQYF
CDR3nt: TGTGCCAGCAGTGTGGCGACTAGCGGAGTCCAAGAGACCCAGTACTTC

j_gene: TRBJ2-7
abundance: once
v_gene: TRBV4-1
d_gene: TRBD1
len: 15
CDR3aa: CASSQRQGTPNEQYF
CDR3nt: TGCGCCAGCAGCCAACGACAGGGGACACCTAACGAGCAGTACTTC

j_gene: TRBJ2-1
abundance: once
v_gene: TRBV28
d_gene: TRBD2
len: 15
CDR3aa: CASILSTSLNNEQFF
CDR3nt: TGTGCCAGCATCCTCTCGACTAGCCTGAACAATGAGCAGTTCTTC

j_gene: TRBJ1-1
abundance: NA
v_gene: TRBV30
d_gene: NA
len: 11
CDR3aa: CACILDTEAFF
CDR3nt: TGTGCCTGTATACTGGACACTGAAGCTTTCTTT

j_gene: TRBJ2-1
abundance: NA
v_gene: TRBV2
d_gene: TRBD2
len: 14
CDR3aa: CASNWAGGSNEQFF
CDR3nt: TGTGCCAGCAATTGGGCGGGGGGGAGCAATGAGCAGTTCTTC

j_gene: TRBJ2-7
abundance: once
v_gene: TRBV5-6
d_gene: TRBD1
len: 15
CDR3aa: CASSLLDRGPHEQYF
CDR3nt: TGTGCCAGCAGCCTACTGGACAGGGGGCCTCACGAGCAGTACTTC

j_gene: TRBJ1-6
abundance: NA
v_gene: TRBV27
d_gene: NA
len: 14
CDR3aa: CASSTGVGNSPLHF
CDR3nt: TGTGCCAGCAGTACCGGGGTGGGGAATTCACCCCTCCACTTT

j_gene: TRBJ1-3
abundance: NA
v_gene: TRBV15
d_gene: NA
len: 18
CDR3aa: CATRPLNGGGVGGNTIYF
CDR3nt: TGTGCCACCAGACCCCTAAACGGAGGAGGGGTCGGTGGAAACACCATATATTTT

j_gene: TRBJ1-1
abundance: few
v_gene: TRBV6-1
d_gene: NA
len: 14
CDR3aa: CASRPAGHTLEAFF
CDR3nt: TGTGCCAGCAGGCCCGCTGGGCACACTCTTGAAGCTTTCTTT

j_gene: TRBJ1-5
abundance: NA
v_gene: TRBV30
d_gene: NA
len: 14
CDR3aa: CAWGGGDGNQPQHF
CDR3nt: TGTGCCTGGGGAGGCGGTGATGGCAATCAGCCCCAGCATTTT

j_gene: TRBJ2-7
abundance: NA
v_gene: TRBV13
d_gene: TRBD1
len: 14
CDR3aa: CASSLRDSFYEQYF
CDR3nt: TGTGCCAGCAGCCTACGGGACAGCTTCTACGAGCAGTACTTC

j_gene: TRBJ2-3
abundance: NA
v_gene: TRBV27
d_gene: NA
len: 13
CDR3aa: CASSYKSTDTQYF
CDR3nt: TGTGCCAGCAGTTACAAGAGCACAGATACGCAGTATTTT

j_gene: TRBJ1-2
abundance: NA
v_gene: TRBV27
d_gene: TRBD1
len: 15
CDR3aa: CASRPQQGARGGYTF
CDR3nt: TGTGCCAGCAGACCCCAACAGGGGGCGCGGGGTGGCTACACCTTC

j_gene: TRBJ2-7
abundance: few
v_gene: TRBV7-9
d_gene: NA
len: 12
CDR3aa: CASSPGAYEQYF
CDR3nt: TGTGCCAGCTCACCGGGGGCCTACGAGCAGTACTTC

j_gene: TRBJ2-2
abundance: NA
v_gene: TRBV19
d_gene: NA
len: 15
CDR3aa: CASTPSDTRTGELFF
CDR3nt: TGTGCCAGTACCCCATCGGACACTCGCACCGGGGAGCTGTTTTTT

j_gene: TRBJ1-3
abundance: NA
v_gene: TRBV19
d_gene: NA
len: 15
CDR3aa: CASRTPQGKGNTIYF
CDR3nt: TGTGCCAGTAGGACACCTCAGGGGAAAGGAAACACCATATATTTT

j_gene: TRBJ1-2
abundance: few
v_gene: TRBV29-1
d_gene: TRBD1
len: 15
CDR3aa: CSVESGTGGKDGYPF
CDR3nt: TGCAGCGTTGAGAGTGGGACAGGGGGCAAGGATGGCTACCCCTTC

j_gene: TRBJ2-1
abundance: few
v_gene: TRBV7-2
d_gene: NA
len: 16
CDR3aa: CASSLNPTVNYNEQFF
CDR3nt: TGTGCCAGCAGCTTAAACCCAACAGTGAACTACAATGAGCAGTTCTTC

j_gene: TRBJ2-7
abundance: NA
v_gene: TRBV29-1
d_gene: TRBD1
len: 15
CDR3aa: CSVVLPRTGSYEQYF
CDR3nt: TGCAGCGTTGTCCTACCCAGGACAGGATCCTACGAGCAGTACTTC

j_gene: TRBJ1-2
abundance: once
v_gene: TRBV9
d_gene: NA
len: 16
CDR3aa: CASSGGGGEANYGYTF
CDR3nt: TGTGCCAGCAGCGGGGGAGGGGGGGAAGCTAACTATGGCTACACCTTC

j_gene: TRBJ2-5
abundance: NA
v_gene: TRBV6-6
d_gene: TRBD2
len: 15
CDR3aa: CASSPRRGGSETQYF
CDR3nt: TGTGCCAGCAGCCCACGGCGGGGGGGATCAGAGACCCAGTACTTC

j_gene: TRBJ1-1
abundance: NA
v_gene: TRBV30
d_gene: NA
len: 14
CDR3aa: CAAQTGSGDTEAFF
CDR3nt: TGTGCCGCCCAAACAGGGAGTGGAGACACTGAAGCTTTCTTT

j_gene: TRBJ1-5
abundance: NA
v_gene: TRBV4-1
d_gene: NA
len: 17
CDR3aa: CASSQDFVAPRHQPQHF
CDR3nt: TGCGCCAGCAGCCAAGATTTTGTGGCCCCCAGACACCAGCCCCAGCATTTT

j_gene: TRBJ1-1
abundance: NA
v_gene: TRBV10-2
d_gene: TRBD1
len: 11
CDR3aa: CASGTGRDAFF
CDR3nt: TGCGCCAGCGGGACAGGTCGGGACGCTTTCTTT

j_gene: TRBJ1-1
abundance: NA
v_gene: TRBV5-4
d_gene: NA
len: 15
CDR3aa: CASSPPGTKGTEAFF
CDR3nt: TGTGCCAGCAGCCCGCCCGGGACAAAAGGCACTGAAGCTTTCTTT

j_gene: TRBJ1-3
abundance: NA
v_gene: TRBV9
d_gene: NA
len: 12
CDR3aa: CASSVDGNTIYF
CDR3nt: TGTGCCAGCAGCGTAGACGGGAACACCATATATTTT

j_gene: TRBJ2-3
abundance: once
v_gene: TRBV6-5
d_gene: NA
len: 12
CDR3aa: CASSHLEDTQYF
CDR3nt: TGTGCCAGCAGTCACCTAGAGGATACGCAGTATTTT

j_gene: TRBJ1-1
abundance: NA
v_gene: TRBV18
d_gene: NA
len: 15
CDR3aa: CASSPLLGENTEAFF
CDR3nt: TGTGCCAGCTCACCACTTCTCGGGGAGAACACTGAAGCTTTCTTT

j_gene: TRBJ2-3
abundance: NA
v_gene: TRBV7-2
d_gene: NA
len: 15
CDR3aa: CASSLFRGKSDTQYF
CDR3nt: TGTGCCAGCAGCTTATTCCGGGGGAAATCAGATACGCAGTATTTT

j_gene: TRBJ2-5
abundance: NA
v_gene: TRBV18
d_gene: NA
len: 13
CDR3aa: CASSPGSQETQYF
CDR3nt: TGTGCCAGCTCACCAGGCAGCCAAGAGACCCAGTACTTC

j_gene: TRBJ2-1
abundance: NA
v_gene: TRBV30
d_gene: NA
len: 12
CDR3aa: CAWWGTGNEQFF
CDR3nt: TGTGCCTGGTGGGGAACAGGGAATGAGCAGTTCTTC

j_gene: TRBJ1-5
abundance: few
v_gene: TRBV5-1
d_gene: NA
len: 14
CDR3aa: CASSLVSGERPQHF
CDR3nt: TGCGCCAGCAGCTTGGTATCAGGGGAGCGGCCCCAGCATTTT

j_gene: TRBJ2-1
abundance: NA
v_gene: TRBV19
d_gene: TRBD1
len: 14
CDR3aa: CASTFGQGYNEQFF
CDR3nt: TGTGCCAGTACCTTCGGACAGGGCTACAATGAGCAGTTCTTC

j_gene: TRBJ2-3
abundance: NA
v_gene: TRBV7-8
d_gene: TRBD1
len: 18
CDR3aa: CASSLGAGTGSSTDTQYF
CDR3nt: TGTGCCAGCAGCTTAGGGGCGGGGACAGGTTCTAGCACAGATACGCAGTATTTT

j_gene: TRBJ2-7
abundance: NA
v_gene: TRBV10-3
d_gene: NA
len: 12
CDR3aa: CATKDTSYEQYF
CDR3nt: TGTGCCACTAAAGACACCTCCTACGAGCAGTACTTC

j_gene: TRBJ1-2
abundance: few
v_gene: TRBV28
d_gene: NA
len: 13
CDR3aa: CASSFGGVPGYTF
CDR3nt: TGTGCCAGCAGTTTTGGGGGGGTACCTGGCTACACCTTC

j_gene: TRBJ2-7
abundance: NA
v_gene: TRBV15
d_gene: NA
len: 12
CDR3aa: CATSRSGGKQYF
CDR3nt: TGTGCCACCAGCAGGTCTGGGGGGAAGCAGTACTTC

j_gene: TRBJ2-7
abundance: NA
v_gene: TRBV19
d_gene: NA
len: 13
CDR3aa: CASSTQGGYEQYF
CDR3nt: TGTGCCAGTAGTACCCAGGGGGGATACGAGCAGTACTTC

j_gene: TRBJ2-2
abundance: few
v_gene: TRBV6-1
d_gene: NA
len: 15
CDR3aa: CASSGVRYDTGELFF
CDR3nt: TGTGCCAGCAGTGGAGTTAGATATGACACCGGGGAGCTGTTTTTT

j_gene: TRBJ2-5
abundance: once
v_gene: TRBV4-3
d_gene: TRBD2
len: 14
CDR3aa: CASSPSGGKETQYF
CDR3nt: TGCGCCAGCAGCCCCAGCGGGGGGAAAGAGACCCAGTACTTC

j_gene: TRBJ1-1
abundance: NA
v_gene: TRBV28
d_gene: NA
len: 17
CDR3aa: CASSLNPRRLMNTEAFF
CDR3nt: TGTGCCAGCAGTTTGAACCCCAGGAGGCTAATGAACACTGAAGCTTTCTTT

j_gene: TRBJ2-3
abundance: NA
v_gene: TRBV10-3
d_gene: NA
len: 15
CDR3aa: CAISGTGDGTDTQYF
CDR3nt: TGTGCCATCAGTGGGACGGGAGACGGCACAGATACGCAGTATTTT

j_gene: TRBJ2-3
abundance: NA
v_gene: TRBV30
d_gene: TRBD2
len: 12
CDR3aa: CAWSSGGDTQYF
CDR3nt: TGTGCCTGGAGCTCGGGAGGAGATACGCAGTATTTT

j_gene: TRBJ2-6
abundance: NA
v_gene: TRBV18
d_gene: NA
len: 15
CDR3aa: CASSVGLKDANVLTF
CDR3nt: TGTGCCAGCTCGGTCGGACTCAAGGACGCCAACGTCCTGACTTTC

j_gene: TRBJ1-2
abundance: once
v_gene: TRBV19
d_gene: NA
len: 14
CDR3aa: CASSMGQGSYGYTF
CDR3nt: TGTGCCAGTAGTATGGGGCAGGGGAGCTATGGCTACACCTTC

j_gene: TRBJ1-1
abundance: NA
v_gene: TRBV5-6
d_gene: TRBD1
len: 15
CDR3aa: CASSLTDRAGPEAFF
CDR3nt: TGTGCCAGCAGCTTGACGGACAGGGCTGGACCCGAAGCTTTCTTT

j_gene: TRBJ2-7
abundance: few
v_gene: TRBV28
d_gene: NA
len: 14
CDR3aa: CASSFGGALNEQYF
CDR3nt: TGTGCCAGCAGTTTTGGGGGGGCGTTGAACGAGCAGTACTTC

j_gene: TRBJ2-1
abundance: few
v_gene: TRBV18
d_gene: TRBD2
len: 15
CDR3aa: CASSQTSGGNNEQFF
CDR3nt: TGTGCCAGCTCACAGACTAGCGGGGGAAACAATGAGCAGTTCTTC

j_gene: TRBJ2-1
abundance: NA
v_gene: TRBV5-6
d_gene: NA
len: 15
CDR3aa: CASSFGDNGINEQFF
CDR3nt: TGTGCCAGCAGCTTCGGGGACAACGGGATCAATGAGCAGTTCTTC